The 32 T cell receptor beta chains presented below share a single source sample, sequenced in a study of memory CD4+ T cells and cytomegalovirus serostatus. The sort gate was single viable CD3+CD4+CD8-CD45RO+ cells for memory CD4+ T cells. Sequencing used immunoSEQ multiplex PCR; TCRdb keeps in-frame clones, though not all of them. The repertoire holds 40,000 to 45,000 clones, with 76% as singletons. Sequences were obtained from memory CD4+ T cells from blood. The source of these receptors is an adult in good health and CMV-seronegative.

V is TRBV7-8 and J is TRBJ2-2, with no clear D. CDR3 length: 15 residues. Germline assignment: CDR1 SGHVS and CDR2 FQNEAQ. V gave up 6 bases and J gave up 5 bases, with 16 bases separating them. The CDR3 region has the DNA TGTGCCAGCAGGGAGAATAGTATAGGGACCGGGGAGCTGTTTTTT. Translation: CASRENSIGTGELFF.

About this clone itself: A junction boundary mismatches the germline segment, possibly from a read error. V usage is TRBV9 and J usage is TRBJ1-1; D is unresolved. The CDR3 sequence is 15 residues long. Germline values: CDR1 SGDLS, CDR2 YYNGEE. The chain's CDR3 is CASSPSPGPNAEAFF. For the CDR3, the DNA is TGTGCCAGCAGCCCCTCCCCCGGACCGAACGCTGAAGCTTTCTTT.

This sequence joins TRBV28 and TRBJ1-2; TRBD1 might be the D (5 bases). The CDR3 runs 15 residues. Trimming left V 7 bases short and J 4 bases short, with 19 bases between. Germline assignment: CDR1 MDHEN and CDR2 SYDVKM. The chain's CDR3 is CASNPTGPWGYGYTF. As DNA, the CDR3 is TGTGCCAGCAACCCTACGGGACCTTGGGGCTATGGCTACACCTTC.

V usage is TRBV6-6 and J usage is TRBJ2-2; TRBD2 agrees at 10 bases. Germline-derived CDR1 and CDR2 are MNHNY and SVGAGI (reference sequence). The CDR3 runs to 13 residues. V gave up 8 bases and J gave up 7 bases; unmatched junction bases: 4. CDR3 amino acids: CASSRTSGGELFF. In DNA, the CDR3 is TGTGCCAGCTCGCGGACTAGCGGCGGGGAGCTGTTTTTT.

The DNA of the CDR3 is TGCGCCAGCAGTGACGGGACAGTTGTTGGCAATGAGCAGTTCTTC. Its translation: CASSDGTVVGNEQFF. The rearrangement joins TRBV10-1 to TRBJ2-1, with 7 bases lining up with TRBD1. Trimming cost V 3 bases and J 6 bases; bases outside gene matches: 8. Germline CDR1 is WNHNN and CDR2 is SYGVQD (reference sequence). The CDR3 contains 15 residues.

The CDR3 is CASRGGQDNQPQHF. The DNA of the CDR3 is TGTGCCAGCAGGGGTGGACAGGATAATCAGCCCCAGCATTTT. The rearrangement uses TRBV6-1 and TRBJ1-5; TRBD1 matches at 7 bases. The CDR3 loop spans 14 amino acids. With 6 bases clipped from V and 4 bases from J, the junction kept 6 bases outside the gene matches. CDR1 and CDR2 (germline): MNHNS, SASEGT.

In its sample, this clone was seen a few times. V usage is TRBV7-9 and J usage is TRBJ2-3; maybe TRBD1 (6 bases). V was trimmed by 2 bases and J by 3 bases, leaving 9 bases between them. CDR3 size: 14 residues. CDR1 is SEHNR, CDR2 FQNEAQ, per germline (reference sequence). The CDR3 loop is CASSLRTGTDTQYF. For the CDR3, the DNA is TGTGCCAGCAGCTTACGTACAGGGACAGATACGCAGTATTTT.

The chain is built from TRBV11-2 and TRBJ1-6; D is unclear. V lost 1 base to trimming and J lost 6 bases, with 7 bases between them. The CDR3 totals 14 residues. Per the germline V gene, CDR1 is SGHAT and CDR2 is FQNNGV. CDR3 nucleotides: TGTGCCAGCAGCTTAGTCGGGCCTAATTCACCCCTCCACTTT. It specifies CASSLVGPNSPLHF.

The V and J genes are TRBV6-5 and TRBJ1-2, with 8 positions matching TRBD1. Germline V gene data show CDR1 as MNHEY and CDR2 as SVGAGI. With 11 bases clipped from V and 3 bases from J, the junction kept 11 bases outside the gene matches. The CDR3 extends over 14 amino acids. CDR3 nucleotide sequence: TGTGCCGGACGAGGGACAGGCTCTGACTATGGCTACACCTTC. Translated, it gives CAGRGTGSDYGYTF.

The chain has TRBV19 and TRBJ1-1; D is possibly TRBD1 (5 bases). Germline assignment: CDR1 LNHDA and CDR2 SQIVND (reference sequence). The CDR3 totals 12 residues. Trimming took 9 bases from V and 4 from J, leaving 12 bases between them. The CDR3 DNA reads TGTGCCAGCCGCCAGGGTAGCACTGAAGCTTTCTTT. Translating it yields CASRQGSTEAFF.

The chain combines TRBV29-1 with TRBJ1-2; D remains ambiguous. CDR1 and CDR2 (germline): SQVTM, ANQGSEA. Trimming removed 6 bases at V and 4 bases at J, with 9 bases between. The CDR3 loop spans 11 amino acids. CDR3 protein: CSVQSAYGYTF. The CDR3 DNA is TGCAGCGTCCAGAGTGCCTATGGCTACACCTTC.

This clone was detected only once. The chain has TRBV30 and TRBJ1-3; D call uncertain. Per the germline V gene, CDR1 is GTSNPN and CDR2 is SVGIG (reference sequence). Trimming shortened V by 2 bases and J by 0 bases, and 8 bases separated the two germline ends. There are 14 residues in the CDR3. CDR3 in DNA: TGTGCCTGGAGTCCGGGTAACTCTGGAAACACCATATATTTT. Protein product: CAWSPGNSGNTIYF.

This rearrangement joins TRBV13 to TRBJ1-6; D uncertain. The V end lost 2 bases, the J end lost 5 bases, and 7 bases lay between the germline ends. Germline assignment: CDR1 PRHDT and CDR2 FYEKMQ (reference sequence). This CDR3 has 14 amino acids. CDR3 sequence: CASSLRANNSPLHF. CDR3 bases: TGTGCCAGCAGCTTAAGGGCCAATAATTCACCCCTCCACTTT.

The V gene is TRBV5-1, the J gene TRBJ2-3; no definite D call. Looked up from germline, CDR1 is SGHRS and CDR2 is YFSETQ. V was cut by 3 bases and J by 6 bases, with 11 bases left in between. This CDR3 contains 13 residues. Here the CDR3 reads CASSSTSGDTQYF. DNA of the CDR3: TGCGCCAGCAGCTCGACCTCCGGGGATACGCAGTATTTT.

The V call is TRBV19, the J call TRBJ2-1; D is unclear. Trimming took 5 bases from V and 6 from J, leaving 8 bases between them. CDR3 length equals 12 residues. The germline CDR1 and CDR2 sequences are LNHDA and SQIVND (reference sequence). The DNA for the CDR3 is TGTGCCAGTAGTTTGGTGGGCAATGAGCAGTTCTTC. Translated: CASSLVGNEQFF.

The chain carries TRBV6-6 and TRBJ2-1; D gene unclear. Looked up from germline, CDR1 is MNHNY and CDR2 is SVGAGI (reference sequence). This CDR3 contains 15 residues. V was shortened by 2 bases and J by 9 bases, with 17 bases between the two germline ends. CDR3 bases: TGTGCCAGCAGTTACGCCCCGACGTCCTTGGGTGAGCAGTTCTTC. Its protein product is CASSYAPTSLGEQFF.

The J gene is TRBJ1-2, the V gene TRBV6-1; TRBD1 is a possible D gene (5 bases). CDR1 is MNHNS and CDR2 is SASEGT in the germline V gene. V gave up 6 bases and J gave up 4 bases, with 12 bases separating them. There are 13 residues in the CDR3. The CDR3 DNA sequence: TGTGCCAGCAGCGCGGGGGACGCCTATGGCTACACCTTC. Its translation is CASSAGDAYGYTF.

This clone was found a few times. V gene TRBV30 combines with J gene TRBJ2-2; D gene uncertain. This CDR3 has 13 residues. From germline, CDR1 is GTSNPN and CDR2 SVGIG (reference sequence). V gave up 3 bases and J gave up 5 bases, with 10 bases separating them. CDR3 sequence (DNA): TGTGCCTGGAGCCCGACTTTAACCGGGGAGCTGTTTTTT. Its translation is CAWSPTLTGELFF.

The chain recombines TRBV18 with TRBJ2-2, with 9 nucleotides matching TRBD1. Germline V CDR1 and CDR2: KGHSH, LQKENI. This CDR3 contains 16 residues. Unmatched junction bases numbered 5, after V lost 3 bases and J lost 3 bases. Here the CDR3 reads CASSPQGQGDTGELFF. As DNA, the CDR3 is TGTGCCAGCTCACCCCAGGGACAGGGAGACACCGGGGAGCTGTTTTTT.

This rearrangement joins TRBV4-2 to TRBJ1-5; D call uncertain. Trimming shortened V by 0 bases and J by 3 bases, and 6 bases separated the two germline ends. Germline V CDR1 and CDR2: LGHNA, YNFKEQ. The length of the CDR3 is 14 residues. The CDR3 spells CASSQDRVNQPQHF. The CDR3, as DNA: TGTGCCAGCAGCCAAGATCGGGTCAATCAGCCCCAGCATTTT.

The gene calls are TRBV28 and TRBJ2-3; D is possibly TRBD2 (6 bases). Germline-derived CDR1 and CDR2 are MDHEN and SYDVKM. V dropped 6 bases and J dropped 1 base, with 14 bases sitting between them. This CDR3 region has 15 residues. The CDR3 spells CASRSPGGGTDTQYF. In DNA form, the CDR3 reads TGTGCCAGCAGATCCCCAGGAGGGGGCACAGATACGCAGTATTTT.

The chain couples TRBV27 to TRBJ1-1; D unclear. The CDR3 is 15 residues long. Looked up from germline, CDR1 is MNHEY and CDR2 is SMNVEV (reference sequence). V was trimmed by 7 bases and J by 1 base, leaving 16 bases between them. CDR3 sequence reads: CASTVSPQTNTEAFF. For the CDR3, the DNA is TGTGCCAGCACAGTCTCTCCACAGACGAACACTGAAGCTTTCTTT.

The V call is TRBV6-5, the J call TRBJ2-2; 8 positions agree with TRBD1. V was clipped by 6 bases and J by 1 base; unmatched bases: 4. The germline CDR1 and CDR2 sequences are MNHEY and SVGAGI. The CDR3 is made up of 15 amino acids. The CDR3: CASRRTGLNTGELFF. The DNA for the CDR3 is TGTGCCAGCAGAAGGACAGGGTTGAACACCGGGGAGCTGTTTTTT.

CDR3 amino acids: CASSRPDGGGGKETQYF. The DNA of the CDR3 is TGTGCCAGCAGCCGGCCCGACGGGGGCGGTGGTAAAGAGACCCAGTACTTC. This chain joins TRBV5-4 and TRBJ2-5; the D gene could be TRBD1 or TRBD2 (6 bases each). Germline V gene sequence: CDR1 SGHNT, CDR2 YYREEE (reference sequence). The CDR3 totals 17 residues. Trimming took off 4 bases at V and 3 bases at J, with 22 bases between the two ends.

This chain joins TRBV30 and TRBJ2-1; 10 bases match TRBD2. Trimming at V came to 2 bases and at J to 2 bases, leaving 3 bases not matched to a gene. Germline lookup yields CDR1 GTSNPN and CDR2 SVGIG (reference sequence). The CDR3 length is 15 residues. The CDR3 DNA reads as TGTGCCTGGAGTCCCAGCGGGGGGGCCTACAATGAGCAGTTCTTC. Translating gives CAWSPSGGAYNEQFF.

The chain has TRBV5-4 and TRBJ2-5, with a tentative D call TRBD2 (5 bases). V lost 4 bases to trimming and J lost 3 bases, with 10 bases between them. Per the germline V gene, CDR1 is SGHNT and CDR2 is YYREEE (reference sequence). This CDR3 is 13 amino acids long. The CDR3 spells CASSLVGEETQYF. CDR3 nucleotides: TGTGCCAGCAGCCTGGTCGGGGAAGAGACCCAGTACTTC. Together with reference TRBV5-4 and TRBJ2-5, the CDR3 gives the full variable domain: ETGVTQSPTHLIKTRGQQVTLRCSSQSGHNTVSWYQQALGQGPQFIFQYYREEENGRGNFPPRFSGLQFPNYSSELNVNALELDDSALYLCASSLVGEETQYFGPGTRLLVL.

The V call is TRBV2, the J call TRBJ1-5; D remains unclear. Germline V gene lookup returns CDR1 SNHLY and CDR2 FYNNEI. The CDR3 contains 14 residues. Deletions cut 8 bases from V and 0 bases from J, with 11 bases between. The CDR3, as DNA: TGTGCCAGCGCCGAGACGGCTAGCAATCAGCCCCAGCATTTT. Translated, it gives CASAETASNQPQHF.

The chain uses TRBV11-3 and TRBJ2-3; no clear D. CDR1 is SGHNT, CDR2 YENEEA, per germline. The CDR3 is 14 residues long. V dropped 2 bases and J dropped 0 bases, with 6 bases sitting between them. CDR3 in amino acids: CASSLSSSTDTQYF. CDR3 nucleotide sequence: TGTGCCAGCAGCTTAAGTTCTAGCACAGATACGCAGTATTTT.

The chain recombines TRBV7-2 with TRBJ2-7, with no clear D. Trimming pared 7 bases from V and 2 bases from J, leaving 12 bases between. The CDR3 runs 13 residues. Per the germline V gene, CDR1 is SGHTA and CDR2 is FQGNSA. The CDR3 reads CASIPGPTYEQYF. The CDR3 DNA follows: TGTGCCAGCATCCCTGGACCGACCTACGAGCAGTACTTC.

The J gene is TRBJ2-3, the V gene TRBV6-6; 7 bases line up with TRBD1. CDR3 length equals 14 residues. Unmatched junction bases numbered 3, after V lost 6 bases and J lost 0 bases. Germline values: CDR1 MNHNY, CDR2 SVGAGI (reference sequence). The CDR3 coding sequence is TGTGCCAGCAGGTTGACAGGGAGCACAGATACGCAGTATTTT. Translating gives CASRLTGSTDTQYF.

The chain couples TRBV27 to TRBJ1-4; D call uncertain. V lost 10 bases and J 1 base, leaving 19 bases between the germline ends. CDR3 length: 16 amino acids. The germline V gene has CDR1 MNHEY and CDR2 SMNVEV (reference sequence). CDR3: CATRGISGGTNEKLFF. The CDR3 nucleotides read TGTGCCACCCGTGGGATATCGGGTGGAACTAATGAAAAACTGTTTTTT.

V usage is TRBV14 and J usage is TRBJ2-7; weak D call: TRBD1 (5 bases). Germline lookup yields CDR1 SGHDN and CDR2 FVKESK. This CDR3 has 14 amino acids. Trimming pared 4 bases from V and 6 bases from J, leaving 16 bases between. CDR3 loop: CASSPWGRLGEQYF. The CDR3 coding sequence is TGTGCCAGCAGCCCCTGGGGCAGGCTCGGCGAGCAGTACTTC.